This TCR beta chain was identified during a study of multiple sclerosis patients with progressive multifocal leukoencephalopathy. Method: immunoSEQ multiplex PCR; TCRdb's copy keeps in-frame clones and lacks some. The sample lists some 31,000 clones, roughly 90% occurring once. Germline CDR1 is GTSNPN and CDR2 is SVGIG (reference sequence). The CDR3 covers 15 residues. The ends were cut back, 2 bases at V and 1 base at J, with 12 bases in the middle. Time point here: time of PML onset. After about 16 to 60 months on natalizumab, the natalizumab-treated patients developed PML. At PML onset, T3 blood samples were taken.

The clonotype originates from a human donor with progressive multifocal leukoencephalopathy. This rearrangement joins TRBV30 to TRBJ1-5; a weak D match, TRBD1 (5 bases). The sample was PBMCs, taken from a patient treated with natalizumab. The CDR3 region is CAWSIGGGSNQPQHF. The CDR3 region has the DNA TGTGCCTGGAGTATAGGTGGGGGAAGCAATCAGCCCCAGCATTTT. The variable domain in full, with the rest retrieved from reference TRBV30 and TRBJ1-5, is SQTIHQWPATLVQPVGSPLSLECTVEGTSNPNLYWYRQAAGRGLQLLFYSVGIGQISSEVPQNLSASRPQDRQFILSSKKLLLSDSGFYLCAWSIGGGSNQPQHFGDGTRLSIL.